This T cell receptor (beta chain) was recovered during a study of patients and donors after allogeneic stem cell transplantation. This clonotype was observed a few times. TCRdb re-derived calls from the RT-PCR reads in MiXCR, one entry per CDR3 protein. The sample shows over 400,000 distinct CDR3 sequences, roughly 16% of them seen only once. Germline CDR1 SGHRS, CDR2 YFSETQ. The V and J ends lost 2 bases and 1 base respectively, with 9 bases between them. CDR3 length: 14 residues. V and J are TRBV5-1 and TRBJ1-1; no clear D gene. This clonotype was obtained from a human donor who was either an allogeneic HSCT recipient or a stem cell or donor lymphocyte infusion donor (not recorded which). It is not recorded whose cells these are; they may come from a transplant donor. The sequencing sample was made of blood, either unsorted or a sorted T cell fraction (not recorded which). CDR3 sequence (DNA): TGCGCCAGCAGCTTCGTCTCAGAGAACACTGAAGCTTTCTTT. Translating gives CASSFVSENTEAFF.